The present T cell receptor beta chain was sequenced within a study of blood T cell repertoires in COVID-19. For the study at large: In each case, the material was cDNA or gDNA derived from T cells, B-cell-depleted T cells, or PBMCs.

Sequenced by immunoSEQ multiplex PCR; TCRdb stores in-frame clones only, minus some. Among 80,000 or so clones listed, around 83% were seen once. Germline V lookup: CDR1 SEHNR, CDR2 FQNEAQ (reference sequence). Germline trimming cut 8 bases from V and 4 bases from J; bases unmatched to any gene: 0. This CDR3 has 11 amino acids. One Seattle source followed patients from active infection through their disease course. The chain joins TRBV7-9 to TRBJ2-3, with 7 bases lining up with TRBD2. The sequence derives from a man in his sixties with COVID-19, enrolled during active disease. The sequencing input was peripheral blood. As DNA, the CDR3 is TGTGCCAGCGCGGGAGCAGATACGCAGTATTTT. Residues: CASAGADTQYF.